The 9 T cell receptor beta chains below were found in one sample sequenced in a study of T cell responses to AZD1222 COVID-19 vaccine. Only in-frame clones appear in the TCRdb table, and some are missing; sequencing was by immunoSEQ multiplex PCR. The top ten hold about 2.5% of the sample, which has 150,000 to 200,000 clones, more than 85% seen once. This specimen consisted of peripheral blood, obtained on day 0 of AZD1222 vaccination. The receptors originated from an adult in good health.

The gene calls are TRBV9 and TRBJ1-6; the D gene is possibly TRBD1 (6 bases). The CDR3 covers 17 residues. Germline values: CDR1 SGDLS, CDR2 YYNGEE. V shed 0 bases and J shed 5 bases, with 15 bases lying between them. The CDR3 DNA reads TGTGCCAGCAGCGTAGCCGGGGACATCCTTAATAATTCACCCCTCCACTTT. Protein: CASSVAGDILNNSPLHF.

The chain uses TRBV18 and TRBJ1-5; 9 positions match TRBD1. This CDR3 has 15 amino acids. The germline V gene encodes CDR1 KGHSH and CDR2 LQKENI. V gave up 1 base and J gave up 5 bases; unmatched junction bases: 3. For the CDR3, the DNA is TGTGCCAGCTCACCACGGACAGGGGTGGATCAGCCCCAGCATTTT. It translates to CASSPRTGVDQPQHF.

This sequence joins TRBV3-1 (or the pseudogene TRBV3-2) and TRBJ2-1; 8 bases match TRBD2. The V segment lost 1 base and the J segment 9 bases; nucleotides outside the gene matches: 17. This CDR3 region has 18 residues. Germline V gene sequence: CDR1 LGHDT, CDR2 YNNKEL (reference sequence). The CDR3 region has the DNA TGTGCCAGCAGCCAAGGTGGTATTTGGGTAGCGGGAATTGGTGAGCAGTTCTTC. Amino acid sequence: CASSQGGIWVAGIGEQFF.

The chain recombines TRBV5-1 with TRBJ1-2; no clear D gene. The CDR3 is made up of 13 amino acids. Germline V gene lookup returns CDR1 SGHRS and CDR2 YFSETQ. V gave up 0 bases and J gave up 4 bases, with 7 bases separating them. The CDR3 nucleotides are TGCGCCAGCAGCTTGGACTCCTCCTATGGCTACACCTTC. Translated, it gives CASSLDSSYGYTF.

The J gene is TRBJ1-2, the V gene TRBV28; no firm D call. The V end lost 1 base, the J end lost 6 bases, and 21 bases lay between the germline ends. This CDR3 has 17 amino acids. Germline assignment: CDR1 MDHEN and CDR2 SYDVKM. CDR3 amino acids: CASSLLVFTRTGNGYTF. The DNA for the CDR3 is TGTGCCAGCAGTTTATTGGTTTTCACTAGGACCGGTAATGGCTACACCTTC.

The V call is TRBV2, the J call TRBJ2-1; possibly TRBD2 for D (7 bases). This CDR3 is 13 amino acids long. The V and J ends lost 8 bases and 5 bases respectively, with 13 bases between them. Germline V gene sequence: CDR1 SNHLY, CDR2 FYNNEI. The CDR3 DNA reads as TGTGCCAGCGGCGGGGGCGGAAACAATGAGCAGTTCTTC. It translates to CASGGGGNNEQFF.

The chain carries TRBV18 and TRBJ1-5, with 7 positions matching TRBD1. Losses at the gene ends were 3 bases for V and 6 bases for J; bases not matched to a gene: 11. Germline values: CDR1 KGHSH, CDR2 LQKENI. The CDR3 sequence is 16 residues long. CDR3 amino acids: CASSPRGGTEGQPQHF. DNA of the CDR3: TGTGCCAGCTCACCCCGTGGAGGGACAGAGGGTCAGCCCCAGCATTTT. The complete variable domain, with remaining parts taken from reference TRBV18 and TRBJ1-5, reads NAGVMQNPRHLVRRRGQEARLRCSPMKGHSHVYWYRQLPEEGLKFMVYLQKENIIDESGMPKERFSAEFPKEGPSILRIQQVVRGDSAAYFCASSPRGGTEGQPQHFGDGTRLSIL.

This clone showed up just once. The chain has TRBV28 and TRBJ2-3; no clear D gene. Trimming pared 6 bases from V and 2 bases from J, leaving 12 bases between. The CDR3 sequence is 14 residues long. CDR1 and CDR2 from the germline V gene are MDHEN and SYDVKM. The CDR3 here is CASSPLDLTDTQYF. The CDR3 DNA reads TGTGCCAGCAGCCCCCTAGATCTCACAGATACGCAGTATTTT.

This chain uses TRBV28 with TRBJ1-2; the match to TRBD1 covers 7 bases. CDR1 and CDR2 (germline): MDHEN, SYDVKM. The trim removed 5 bases at V and 5 bases at J, leaving 14 bases unmatched. The CDR3 is 16 residues long. CDR3 sequence reads: CASSKLPGQTIYGYTF. The CDR3 DNA reads TGTGCCAGCAGTAAACTCCCGGGACAGACTATTTATGGCTACACCTTC.